This passage covers 9 T cell receptor beta chains from one sample sequenced in a study of cytomegalovirus exposure and HLA in healthy donors. With 60 Vbeta and 13 Jbeta primers, the PCR was carried out. TCRdb's copy holds only in-frame clones and misses some; the assay was immunoSEQ multiplex PCR. The table has about 150,000 clones, 75% seen once; the top ten hold about 10%. What was sequenced was PBMCs. Receptors were obtained from a man aged 18 to 29 in good health and CMV-seropositive.

This rearrangement joins TRBV28 to TRBJ2-1, with D possibly being TRBD2 (5 bases). Trimming shortened V by 6 bases and J by 9 bases, and 12 bases separated the two germline ends. The germline gives CDR1 MDHEN, CDR2 SYDVKM. The CDR3 has 12 residues. The CDR3 reads CASSTSGSEQFF. As DNA, the CDR3 is TGTGCCAGCAGCACATCTGGGAGTGAGCAGTTCTTC.

The chain recombines TRBV28 with TRBJ2-7; 13 bases fit TRBD2. The CDR3 loop spans 15 amino acids. J was trimmed by 4 bases and V by 6 bases; bases with no gene match: 6. CDR1 is MDHEN and CDR2 is SYDVKM in the germline V gene. CDR3 DNA: TGTGCCAGCAGGGGGGGGACTAGCGGGGCGTACGAGCAGTACTTC. This sequence encodes CASRGGTSGAYEQYF.

V is TRBV7-2 and J is TRBJ2-4; 10 bases line up with TRBD2. Germline V CDR1 and CDR2: SGHTA, FQGNSA. V was clipped by 5 bases and J by 6 bases; unmatched bases: 10. The CDR3 totals 16 residues. The chain's CDR3 is CASSPILAGLPNIQYF. CDR3 sequence (DNA): TGTGCCAGCAGCCCCATACTAGCGGGGCTCCCAAACATTCAGTACTTC. Filled out from reference TRBV7-2 and TRBJ2-4, the complete variable domain reads GAGVSQSPSNKVTEKGKDVELRCDPISGHTALYWYRQSLGQGLEFLIYFQGNSAPDKSGLPSDRFSAERTGGSVSTLTIQRTQQEDSAVYLCASSPILAGLPNIQYFGAGTRLSVL.

In this sample, this clone turned up a few times. The chain uses TRBV28 and TRBJ2-5; 8 bases agree with TRBD1. Per germline, CDR1 MDHEN and CDR2 SYDVKM. CDR3 length: 17 amino acids. Losses at the gene ends were 6 bases for V and 2 bases for J; bases not matched to a gene: 14. CDR3 DNA: TGTGCCAGCAGCGGTAGGACAGGGCCAAGGGGTCAAGAGACCCAGTACTTC. Amino acid sequence: CASSGRTGPRGQETQYF.

The CDR3 protein is CASRPYNQPQHF. The CDR3, as DNA: TGTGCCAGCAGGCCCTACAATCAGCCCCAGCATTTT. V usage is TRBV6-6 and J usage is TRBJ1-5; D is unclear. CDR1 is MNHNY and CDR2 is SVGAGI in the germline V gene (reference sequence). V lost 6 bases to trimming and J lost 3 bases, with 6 bases between them. The CDR3 runs 12 residues.

This clone was counted a few times. This chain joins TRBV27 and TRBJ2-7, with a weak D call TRBD1 (6 bases). Germline-derived CDR1 and CDR2 are MNHEY and SMNVEV (reference sequence). Trimming took off 5 bases at V and 1 base at J, with 12 bases between the two ends. The CDR3 contains 14 residues. CDR3 in amino acids: CASSLTGKSYEQYF. In DNA form, the CDR3 reads TGTGCCAGCAGTCTTACAGGGAAGTCCTACGAGCAGTACTTC.

J is TRBJ2-5 and V is TRBV5-1; 8 bases fit TRBD1. TRBJ2-7 matches the DNA end more closely, so the J call is doubtful. Germline V lookup: CDR1 SGHRS, CDR2 YFSETQ. This CDR3 has 15 residues. CDR3 loop: CASSLGDRMAYEQYF. For the CDR3, the DNA is TGCGCCAGCAGCTTGGGGGACAGGATGGCCTACGAGCAGTACTTC.

This clone has just one count. The V call is TRBV28, the J call TRBJ2-3; 12 positions match TRBD2. V trimming: 6 bases; J trimming: 4 bases; junction bases outside the gene matches: 14. The CDR3 spans 18 residues. Per germline, CDR1 MDHEN and CDR2 SYDVKM. CDR3 region: CASSSFKTSGRYADTQYF. CDR3 bases: TGTGCCAGCAGCTCGTTTAAGACTAGCGGGAGATATGCAGATACGCAGTATTTT. Full variable domain (missing parts from reference TRBV28 and TRBJ2-3): DVKVTQSSRYLVKRTGEKVFLECVQDMDHENMFWYRQDPGLGLRLIYFSYDVKMKEKGDIPEGYSVSREKKERFSLILESASTNQTSMYLCASSSFKTSGRYADTQYFGPGTRLTVL.

The rearrangement links TRBV5-4 to TRBJ2-2, with a weak D call TRBD1 (6 bases). The CDR3 totals 15 residues. In germline, CDR1 is SGHNT, CDR2 YYREEE (reference sequence). V was cut by 4 bases and J by 6 bases, with 16 bases left in between. CDR3 region: CASSATTGFSGELFF. Here the CDR3 DNA reads TGTGCCAGCAGCGCGACTACAGGGTTCTCCGGGGAGCTGTTTTTT.